Included here is one TCR beta chain sequence, with context. These data belong to a study of blood T cell repertoires in COVID-19. Study summary: COVID-19 samples collected from the United States, Italy and Spain covered acute and convalescent phases.

The CDR3 has 11 residues. V was shortened by 3 bases and J by 7 bases, with 6 bases between the two germline ends. Germline V gene lookup returns CDR1 SGHTA and CDR2 FQGNSA. In the original processing: Quantification of nucleated cells was approximated via reference gene primer amplification. The data were produced by immunoSEQ multiplex PCR, yet TCRdb's version contains in-frame clones alone and is incomplete. That table supplies the V and J calls and clone size; D and trimming were determined from the DNA. The sample yields around 60,000 clones, around 88% seen once. V usage is TRBV7-2 and J usage is TRBJ2-5; D not certain. The specimen was peripheral blood. The sequence derives from a human donor in a cohort sampled during active COVID-19. This chain's CDR3 is CASSLVGTQYF. CDR3 DNA: TGTGCCAGCAGCTTGGTCGGGACCCAGTACTTC. The entire variable domain, with the rest obtained from reference TRBV7-2 and TRBJ2-5, is as follows: GAGVSQSPSNKVTEKGKDVELRCDPISGHTALYWYRQSLGQGLEFLIYFQGNSAPDKSGLPSDRFSAERTGGSVSTLTIQRTQQEDSAVYLCASSLVGTQYFGPGTRLLVL.